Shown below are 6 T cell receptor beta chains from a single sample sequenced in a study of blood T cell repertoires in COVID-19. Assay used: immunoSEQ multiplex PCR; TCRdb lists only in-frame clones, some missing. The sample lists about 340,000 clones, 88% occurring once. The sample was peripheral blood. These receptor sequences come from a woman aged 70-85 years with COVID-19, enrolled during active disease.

This CDR3 is CASRYTGATNYGYTF. The CDR3 DNA is TGTGCCAGCAGGTATACAGGGGCAACTAACTATGGCTACACCTTC. The chain couples TRBV27 to TRBJ1-2; 7 nucleotides line up with TRBD1. This CDR3 is built from 15 residues. J gave up 0 bases and V 6 bases, and 7 bases lay outside the gene matches. Germline V gene data show CDR1 as MNHEY and CDR2 as SMNVEV (reference sequence).

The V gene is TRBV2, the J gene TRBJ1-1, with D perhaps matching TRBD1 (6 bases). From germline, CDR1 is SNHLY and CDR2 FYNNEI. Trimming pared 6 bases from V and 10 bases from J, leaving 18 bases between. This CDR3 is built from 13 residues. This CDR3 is CASRIFGQKGAFF. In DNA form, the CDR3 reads TGTGCCAGCAGGATTTTCGGACAGAAGGGAGCTTTCTTT.

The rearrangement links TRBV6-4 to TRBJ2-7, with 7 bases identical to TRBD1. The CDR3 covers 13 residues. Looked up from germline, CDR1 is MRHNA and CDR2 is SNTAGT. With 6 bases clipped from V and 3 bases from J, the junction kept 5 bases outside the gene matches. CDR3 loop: CASSEDRIYEQYF. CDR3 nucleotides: TGTGCCAGCAGCGAGGACAGGATCTACGAGCAGTACTTC.

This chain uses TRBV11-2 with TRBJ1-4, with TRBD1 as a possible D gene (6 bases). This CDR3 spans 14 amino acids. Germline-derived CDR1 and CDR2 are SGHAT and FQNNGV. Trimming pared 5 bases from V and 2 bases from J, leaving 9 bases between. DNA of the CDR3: TGTGCCAGCAGCACAGGGTTTACTAATGAAAAACTGTTTTTT. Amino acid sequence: CASSTGFTNEKLFF.

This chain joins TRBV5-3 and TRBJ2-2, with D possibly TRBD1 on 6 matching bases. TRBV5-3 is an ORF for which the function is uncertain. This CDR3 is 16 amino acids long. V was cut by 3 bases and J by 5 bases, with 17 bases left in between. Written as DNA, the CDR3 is TGTGCCAGAAGCTGGGGGCCTTTCGTGGAAACCGGGGAGCTGTTTTTT. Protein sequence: CARSWGPFVETGELFF.

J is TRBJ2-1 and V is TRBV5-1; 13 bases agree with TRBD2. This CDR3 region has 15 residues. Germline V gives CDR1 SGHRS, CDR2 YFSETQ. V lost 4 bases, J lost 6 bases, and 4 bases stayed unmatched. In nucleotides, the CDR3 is TGCGCCAGCAGCACGGGACTAGCGGGGATCAATGAGCAGTTCTTC. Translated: CASSTGLAGINEQFF.